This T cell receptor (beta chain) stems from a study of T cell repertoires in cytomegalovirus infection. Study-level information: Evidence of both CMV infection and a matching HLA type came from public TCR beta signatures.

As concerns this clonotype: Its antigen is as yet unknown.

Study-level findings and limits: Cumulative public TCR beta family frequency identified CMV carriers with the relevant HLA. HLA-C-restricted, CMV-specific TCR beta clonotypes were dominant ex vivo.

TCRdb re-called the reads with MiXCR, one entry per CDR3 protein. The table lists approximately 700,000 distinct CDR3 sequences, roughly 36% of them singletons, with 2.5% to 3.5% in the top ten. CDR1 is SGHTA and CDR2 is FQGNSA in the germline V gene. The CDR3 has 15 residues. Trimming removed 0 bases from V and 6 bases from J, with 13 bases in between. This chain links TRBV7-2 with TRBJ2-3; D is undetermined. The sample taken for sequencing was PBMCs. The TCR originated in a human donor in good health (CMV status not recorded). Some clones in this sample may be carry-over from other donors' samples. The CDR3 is CASSLAGPPRDTQYF. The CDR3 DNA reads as TGTGCCAGCAGCTTAGCAGGTCCCCCTCGGGATACGCAGTATTTT.